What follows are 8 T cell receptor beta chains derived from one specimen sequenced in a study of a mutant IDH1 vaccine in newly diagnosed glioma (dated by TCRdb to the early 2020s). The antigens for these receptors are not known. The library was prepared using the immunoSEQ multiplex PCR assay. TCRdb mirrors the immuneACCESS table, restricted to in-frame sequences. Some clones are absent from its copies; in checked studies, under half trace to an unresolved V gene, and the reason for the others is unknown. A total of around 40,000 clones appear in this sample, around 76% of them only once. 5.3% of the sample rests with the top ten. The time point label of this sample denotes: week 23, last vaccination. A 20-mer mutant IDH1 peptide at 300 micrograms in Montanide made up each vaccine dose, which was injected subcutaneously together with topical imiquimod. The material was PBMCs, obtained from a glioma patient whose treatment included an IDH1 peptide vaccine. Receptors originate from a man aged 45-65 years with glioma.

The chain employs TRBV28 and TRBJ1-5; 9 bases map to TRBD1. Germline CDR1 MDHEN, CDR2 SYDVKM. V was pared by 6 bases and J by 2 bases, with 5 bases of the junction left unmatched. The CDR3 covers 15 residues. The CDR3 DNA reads TGTGCCAGCAGAAACGACAGGGGGGGCAATCAGCCCCAGCATTTT. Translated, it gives CASRNDRGGNQPQHF. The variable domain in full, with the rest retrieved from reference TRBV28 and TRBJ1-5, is DVKVTQSSRYLVKRTGEKVFLECVQDMDHENMFWYRQDPGLGLRLIYFSYDVKMKEKGDIPEGYSVSREKKERFSLILESASTNQTSMYLCASRNDRGGNQPQHFGDGTRLSIL.

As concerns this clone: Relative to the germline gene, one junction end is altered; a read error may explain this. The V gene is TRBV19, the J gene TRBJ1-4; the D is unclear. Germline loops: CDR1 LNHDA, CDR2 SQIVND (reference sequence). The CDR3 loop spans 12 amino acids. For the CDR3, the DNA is TGTGCTAGTAGGAGAGTAAATGAAAAACTGTTTTTT. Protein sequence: CASRRVNEKLFF.

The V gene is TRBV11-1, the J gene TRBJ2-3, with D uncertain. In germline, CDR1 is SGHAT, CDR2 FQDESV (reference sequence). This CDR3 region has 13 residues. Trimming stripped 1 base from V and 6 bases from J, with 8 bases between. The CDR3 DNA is TGTGCCAGCAGCTTAGGGAGTTCGGATACGCAGTATTTT. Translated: CASSLGSSDTQYF.

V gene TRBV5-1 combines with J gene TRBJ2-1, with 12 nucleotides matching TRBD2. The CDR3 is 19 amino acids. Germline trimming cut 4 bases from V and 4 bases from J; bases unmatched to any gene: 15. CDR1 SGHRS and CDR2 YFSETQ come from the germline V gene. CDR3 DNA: TGCGCCAGCAGCCCGGGACTAGCGGGCGCCTCGGGCCTTTACAATGAGCAGTTCTTC. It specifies CASSPGLAGASGLYNEQFF.

DNA of the CDR3: TGCGCCAGCAGCTTGAGTGGGGGGTCCTACAATGAGCAGTTCTTC. It translates to CASSLSGGSYNEQFF. The chain recombines TRBV5-1 with TRBJ2-1; D perhaps matches TRBD2 (6 bases). Trimming took 1 base from V and 1 from J, leaving 9 bases between them. The germline V gene encodes CDR1 SGHRS and CDR2 YFSETQ. The CDR3 has 15 residues.

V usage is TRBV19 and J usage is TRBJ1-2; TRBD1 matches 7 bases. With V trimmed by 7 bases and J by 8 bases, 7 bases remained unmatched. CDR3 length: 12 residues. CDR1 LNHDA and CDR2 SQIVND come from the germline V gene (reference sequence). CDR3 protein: CASKNPGQGYTF. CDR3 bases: TGTGCCAGTAAAAACCCGGGACAGGGCTACACCTTC.

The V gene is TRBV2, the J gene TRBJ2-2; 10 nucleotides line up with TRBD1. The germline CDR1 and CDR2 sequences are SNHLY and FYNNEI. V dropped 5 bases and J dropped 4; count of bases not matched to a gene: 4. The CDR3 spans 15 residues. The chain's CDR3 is CASSPGQGSTGELFF. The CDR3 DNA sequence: TGTGCCAGCAGTCCGGGACAGGGGTCCACCGGGGAGCTGTTTTTT.

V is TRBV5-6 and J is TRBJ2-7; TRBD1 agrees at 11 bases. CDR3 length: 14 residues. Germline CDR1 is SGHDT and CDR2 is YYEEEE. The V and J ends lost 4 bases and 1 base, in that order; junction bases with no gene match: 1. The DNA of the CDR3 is TGTGCCAGCAGCGGACAGGGGGCATCCTACGAGCAGTACTTC. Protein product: CASSGQGASYEQYF.